Described below is a single T cell receptor (beta chain) sequence and its context. Antigen unknown. The TCR beta cDNA libraries carried unique molecular identifiers. When roughly 1 to 10 million T cells were used, they gave roughly 490,000 cDNA molecules. TCRdb used MiXCR to reprocess the PCR reads, holding one entry per CDR3 protein. The table has roughly 430,000 distinct CDR3 sequences, less than 40% seen once. V lost 6 bases, J lost 0 bases, and 11 bases stayed unmatched. Germline CDR1 reads DFQATT; CDR2 reads SNEGSKA (reference sequence). This CDR3 spans 16 amino acids. The sample belongs to a study of post-analysis software for immune sequencing data. Study-level points and caveats: Controls showed lower frequencies than patients for a few TRBV segments, and TRBV5-6, TRBV5-1 and TRBV20-1 were among these.

The receptor was derived from a girl aged 2-10 years with multiple sclerosis. What was sequenced was blood. The chain carries TRBV20-1 and TRBJ1-5; 7 nucleotides agree with TRBD1. The CDR3 spells CSAANRGLLSNQPQHF. The CDR3 nucleotides read TGCAGTGCGGCTAACAGGGGCCTCCTTAGCAATCAGCCCCAGCATTTT.